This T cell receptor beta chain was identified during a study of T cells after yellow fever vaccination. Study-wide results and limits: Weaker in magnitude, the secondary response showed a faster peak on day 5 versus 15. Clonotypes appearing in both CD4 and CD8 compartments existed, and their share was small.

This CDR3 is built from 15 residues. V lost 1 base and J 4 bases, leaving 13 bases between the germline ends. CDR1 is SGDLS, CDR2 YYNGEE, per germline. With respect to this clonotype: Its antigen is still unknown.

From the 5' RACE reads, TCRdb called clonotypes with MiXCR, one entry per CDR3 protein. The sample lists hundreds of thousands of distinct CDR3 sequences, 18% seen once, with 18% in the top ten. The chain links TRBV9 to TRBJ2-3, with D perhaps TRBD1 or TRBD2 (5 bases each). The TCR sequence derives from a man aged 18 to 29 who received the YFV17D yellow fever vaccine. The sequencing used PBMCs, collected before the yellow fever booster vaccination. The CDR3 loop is CASSVTRGPPDTQYF. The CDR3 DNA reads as TGTGCCAGCAGCGTAACTCGGGGACCCCCAGATACGCAGTATTTT.